The rows below give T cell receptor beta chains drawn from one sample of a study of shared clonotypes between healthy human individuals. The method was immunoSEQ multiplex PCR; TCRdb's version includes in-frame clones alone and lacks a portion of them. The table lists about 2 million clones, roughly 94% of them singletons. The sample was naive CD8+ T cells sorted from blood. The receptors derive from a man between 18 and 29 years old in good health. CDR3s include the opening cysteine and the closing phenylalanine or tryptophan. D genes are given only for firm matches. A row's size may be missing; if present it is once, few, many or a size class.

-,TRBJ2-7,TRBD1,TRBV13,TGTGCCAGCAGCCAGGGGGCAGGGGTCGAGCAGTACTTC,CASSQGAGVEQYF
-,TRBJ2-1,TRBD2,TRBV4-3,TGCGCCAGCAGCGCGGGACTAGCGGGAGGAGGTAACAATGAGCAGTTCTTC,CASSAGLAGGGNNEQFF
once,TRBJ2-3,TRBD2,TRBV7-9,TGTGCCAGCACAGATCTAGCGGGGATAGATACGCAGTATTTT,CASTDLAGIDTQYF
few,TRBJ2-7,TRBD1,TRBV5-4,TGTGCCAGCAGCTGGGACAGGGCAGGCGAGCAGTACTTC,CASSWDRAGEQYF
-,TRBJ2-7,TRBD1,TRBV7-6,TGTGCCAGCAGCCCCCGGACAGGGGGCACGTATGAGCAGTACTTC,CASSPRTGGTYEQYF
-,TRBJ1-6,TRBD1,TRBV6-5,TGTGCCAGCAGTGGACAGGGTAATTCACCCCTCCACTTT,CASSGQGNSPLHF
-,TRBJ2-7,-,TRBV9,TGTGCCAGCAGCGTAGGGCCAAGTCTCTCCTACGAGCAGTACTTC,CASSVGPSLSYEQYF
-,TRBJ2-7,-,TRBV2,TGTGCCAGCAGTGGAGGGGAAACAGGGCTACAAAACGAGCAGTACTTC,CASSGGETGLQNEQYF
-,TRBJ2-7,TRBD2,TRBV4-1,TGCGCCAGCAGCCAAGAAGGACTAGCGGACTATCTCGCCTACGAGCAGTACTTC,CASSQEGLADYLAYEQYF
-,TRBJ1-6,-,TRBV7-9,TGTGCCAGCAGCCAAGGCGATATTGCACCCCTCCACTTT,CASSQGDIAPLHF
-,TRBJ2-3,TRBD2,TRBV29-1,TGCAGCGTTGAACAACTAGCGGGCCTCACAGATACGCAGTATTTT,CSVEQLAGLTDTQYF
once,TRBJ2-5,-,TRBV29-1,TGCAGCGTCGGACCGGGGGAAGGAGGGGAGACCCAGTACTTC,CSVGPGEGGETQYF
-,TRBJ1-2,-,TRBV9,TGTGCCAGCAGCGTAGCGGGGACTGTTAACTATGGCTACACCTTC,CASSVAGTVNYGYTF
-,TRBJ2-1,-,TRBV29-1,TGCAGCGTTGAAGAAGGCAGGGCCCGGAATGAGCAGTTCTTC,CSVEEGRARNEQFF
few,TRBJ1-6,-,TRBV27,TGTGCCAGCAGCATCGGGTATAATTCACCCCTCCACTTT,CASSIGYNSPLHF
-,TRBJ1-4,-,TRBV2,TGTGCCAGCAGTGAATTAATACCTCTAACTAATGAAAAACTGTTTTTT,CASSELIPLTNEKLFF